This is a list of T cell receptor beta chains from one sample in a study of T cell changes during pregnancy in multiple sclerosis. The table came from immunoSEQ multiplex PCR; TCRdb's copy has only in-frame clones and leaves some out. The table includes about 32,000 clones, about nine tenths detected once. Source: CD8+ T cells from peripheral blood mononuclear cells, taken in the first trimester of pregnancy. The source of these receptors is a female donor with multiple sclerosis, enrolled in a pregnancy study. The CDR3 runs from the conserved cysteine through the conserved F or W. Each record gives: V gene, clone size, J gene, D gene, CDR3 DNA, CDR3 protein. D genes are given only for firm matches. Part of the rows lack a size; the others show once, few, many or a class for expanded clones.

v_gene: TRBV5-1; abundance: .; j_gene: TRBJ2-1; d_gene: TRBD2; CDR3nt: TGCGCCAGCAGCTTTCCCGGGACTAGCGTCAATGAGCAGTTCTTC; CDR3aa: CASSFPGTSVNEQFF
v_gene: TRBV7-6; abundance: .; j_gene: TRBJ2-5; d_gene: TRBD1; CDR3nt: TGTGCCAGCAGCGAACAGGGGTGGAGTGGAGAGACCCAGTACTTC; CDR3aa: CASSEQGWSGETQYF
v_gene: TRBV4-1; abundance: .; j_gene: TRBJ2-7; d_gene: TRBD2; CDR3nt: TGCGCCAGCAGCCAAGATGGGACTAGCGGGACTAACTACGAGCAGTACTTC; CDR3aa: CASSQDGTSGTNYEQYF
v_gene: TRBV7-8; abundance: .; j_gene: TRBJ2-3; d_gene: TRBD2; CDR3nt: TGTGCCAGCAGCTTATCTGTAGGACTAGCGCACACAGATACGCAGTATTTT; CDR3aa: CASSLSVGLAHTDTQYF
v_gene: TRBV7-6; abundance: .; j_gene: TRBJ1-1; d_gene: .; CDR3nt: TGTGCCAGCAGCTTAGGGGGCATCACTGAAGCTTTCTTT; CDR3aa: CASSLGGITEAFF
v_gene: TRBV19; abundance: .; j_gene: TRBJ1-1; d_gene: .; CDR3nt: TGTGCCAGTAGTATAGTCGGGGGAGGCACTGAAGCTTTCTTT; CDR3aa: CASSIVGGGTEAFF
v_gene: TRBV9; abundance: once; j_gene: TRBJ2-3; d_gene: TRBD2; CDR3nt: TGTGCCAGCAGCGTAGGTGGACTAGACACAGATACGCAGTATTTT; CDR3aa: CASSVGGLDTDTQYF
v_gene: TRBV6-1; abundance: .; j_gene: TRBJ2-7; d_gene: TRBD2; CDR3nt: TGTGCCAGCAGTGAATACCAGTATGGGACTAGCGACGAGCAGTACTTC; CDR3aa: CASSEYQYGTSDEQYF
v_gene: TRBV19; abundance: once; j_gene: TRBJ1-2; d_gene: .; CDR3nt: TGTGCCAGTACCCCTCTCGGGGGTCGGACCTATGGCTACACCTTC; CDR3aa: CASTPLGGRTYGYTF
v_gene: TRBV27; abundance: .; j_gene: TRBJ1-2; d_gene: .; CDR3nt: TGTGCCAGCAGTCTCTCAGGGGCTGGCTACACCTTC; CDR3aa: CASSLSGAGYTF
v_gene: TRBV7-9; abundance: .; j_gene: TRBJ2-5; d_gene: .; CDR3nt: TGTGCCAGCAGCTTAATGCACCTAGAAGAGACCCAGTACTTC; CDR3aa: CASSLMHLEETQYF
v_gene: TRBV5-1; abundance: once; j_gene: TRBJ2-1; d_gene: TRBD1; CDR3nt: TGCGCCAGCAGTCCCGGGACAGGTGGGGGGAATGAGCAGTTCTTC; CDR3aa: CASSPGTGGGNEQFF
v_gene: TRBV29-1; abundance: .; j_gene: TRBJ2-2; d_gene: .; CDR3nt: TGCAGCGTTTACGGCGGCCGCCAAACCGGGGAGCTGTTTTTT; CDR3aa: CSVYGGRQTGELFF
v_gene: TRBV7-9; abundance: .; j_gene: TRBJ2-7; d_gene: TRBD2; CDR3nt: TGTGCCAGCATTGGGAGGGGTGCTACCTACGAGCAGTACTTC; CDR3aa: CASIGRGATYEQYF
v_gene: TRBV23-1; abundance: few; j_gene: TRBJ2-7; d_gene: TRBD1; CDR3nt: TGCGCCAGCACTTTACGACAGGGAATCTACGAGCAGTACTTC; CDR3aa: CASTLRQGIYEQYF
v_gene: TRBV7-9; abundance: .; j_gene: TRBJ1-2; d_gene: .; CDR3nt: TGTGCCAGCAGCTCCCGGGAAAGAACGGGGTATGGCTACACCTTC; CDR3aa: CASSSRERTGYGYTF
v_gene: TRBV6-5; abundance: .; j_gene: TRBJ2-1; d_gene: .; CDR3nt: TGTGCCAGCAGTTTGGACAGTCCCTACAATGAGCAGTTCTTC; CDR3aa: CASSLDSPYNEQFF
v_gene: TRBV5-1; abundance: .; j_gene: TRBJ1-1; d_gene: TRBD1; CDR3nt: TGCGCCAGCAGCTTGCTCCGACAGGGATTGAACACTGAAGCTTTCTTT; CDR3aa: CASSLLRQGLNTEAFF
v_gene: TRBV27; abundance: .; j_gene: TRBJ2-7; d_gene: TRBD2; CDR3nt: TGTGCCAGCCTACCCACTGACGGTAGACTAGCGGGTCGTCAGTACTTC; CDR3aa: CASLPTDGRLAGRQYF
v_gene: TRBV11-3; abundance: .; j_gene: TRBJ2-1; d_gene: TRBD2; CDR3nt: TGTGCCAGCAGCCAGTATTCTGGCGGGAGGGATGAGCAGTTCTTC; CDR3aa: CASSQYSGGRDEQFF
v_gene: TRBV6-6; abundance: .; j_gene: TRBJ2-7; d_gene: .; CDR3nt: TGTGCCAGCACTTTTACAGACTCCTACGAGCAGTACTTC; CDR3aa: CASTFTDSYEQYF
v_gene: TRBV11-2; abundance: .; j_gene: TRBJ2-3; d_gene: .; CDR3nt: TGTGCCAGCAGCTTAGTACTCTCGACTTCTCACACAGATACGCAGTATTTT; CDR3aa: CASSLVLSTSHTDTQYF
v_gene: TRBV21-1; abundance: .; j_gene: TRBJ2-6; d_gene: .; CDR3nt: TGTGCCAGCAGCAGCCCGTCGGCGGGGACCTCTGGGGCCAACGTCCTGACTTTC; CDR3aa: CASSSPSAGTSGANVLTF
v_gene: TRBV6-1; abundance: .; j_gene: TRBJ2-2; d_gene: TRBD2; CDR3nt: TGTGCCAGCAGTGGGACTAGTTGGAACACCGGGGAGCTGTTTTTT; CDR3aa: CASSGTSWNTGELFF
v_gene: TRBV9; abundance: .; j_gene: TRBJ2-7; d_gene: .; CDR3nt: TGTGCCAGCAGCGTAGGAGCAACGGGCGAGCAGTACTTC; CDR3aa: CASSVGATGEQYF
v_gene: TRBV4-1; abundance: .; j_gene: TRBJ2-5; d_gene: TRBD2; CDR3nt: TGCGCCAGCAGCCAAGGAAGTTACCCTAGCGGGAGGTGGTACCAAGAGACCCAGTACTTC; CDR3aa: CASSQGSYPSGRWYQETQYF
v_gene: TRBV27; abundance: .; j_gene: TRBJ2-3; d_gene: .; CDR3nt: TGTGCCAGCAGTCATAGCACAGATACGCAGTATTTT; CDR3aa: CASSHSTDTQYF
v_gene: TRBV30; abundance: .; j_gene: TRBJ1-5; d_gene: TRBD1; CDR3nt: TGTGCCTCATCGGACAGGGTTAGTCATACGTGGCCGCCCCAGCATTTT; CDR3aa: CASSDRVSHTWPPQHF
v_gene: TRBV4-2; abundance: .; j_gene: TRBJ2-1; d_gene: .; CDR3nt: TGTGCCAGCAGCCAAGATTTCTCGTCCACATACAATGAGCAGTTCTTC; CDR3aa: CASSQDFSSTYNEQFF
v_gene: TRBV5-1; abundance: large; j_gene: TRBJ2-7; d_gene: TRBD1; CDR3nt: TGCGCCAGCAGCGCCTGGGACAGCAGCTCCTACGAGCAGTACTTC; CDR3aa: CASSAWDSSSYEQYF
v_gene: TRBV7-2; abundance: .; j_gene: TRBJ2-7; d_gene: .; CDR3nt: TGTGCTCCTCGCCGGGAGCGTCCCTCCTACGAGCAGTACTTC; CDR3aa: CAPRRERPSYEQYF
v_gene: TRBV10-2; abundance: .; j_gene: TRBJ2-7; d_gene: TRBD2; CDR3nt: TGCGCCAGCAGCCTCCCAGCGGGAGAGGCATGGGACGAGCAGTACTTC; CDR3aa: CASSLPAGEAWDEQYF
v_gene: TRBV30; abundance: .; j_gene: TRBJ2-7; d_gene: .; CDR3nt: TGTGCCTGGAGTGTGGGGCTAGGGGGCGAGCAGTACTTC; CDR3aa: CAWSVGLGGEQYF
v_gene: TRBV7-3; abundance: .; j_gene: TRBJ2-5; d_gene: TRBD2; CDR3nt: TGTGCCAGCAGCTCAGGACTAGGGCAAGAGACCCAGTACTTC; CDR3aa: CASSSGLGQETQYF
v_gene: TRBV5-8; abundance: .; j_gene: TRBJ1-5; d_gene: .; CDR3nt: TGTGCCAGCAGCTTGTGGGAGTGGAGCAATCAGCCCCAGCATTTT; CDR3aa: CASSLWEWSNQPQHF
v_gene: TRBV6-1; abundance: .; j_gene: TRBJ1-5; d_gene: .; CDR3nt: TGTGCCAGCAATGGAGGATCCCATAGCAATCAGCCCCAGCATTTT; CDR3aa: CASNGGSHSNQPQHF
v_gene: TRBV6-5; abundance: .; j_gene: TRBJ2-6; d_gene: .; CDR3nt: TGTGCCAGCAGTCCCGTATTCTCTGGGGCCAACGTCCTGACTTTC; CDR3aa: CASSPVFSGANVLTF
v_gene: TRBV13; abundance: .; j_gene: TRBJ1-6; d_gene: TRBD1; CDR3nt: TGTGCCAGCAGCCCGACAGGGGGCTCAAATTCACCCCTCCACTTT; CDR3aa: CASSPTGGSNSPLHF
v_gene: TRBV4-3; abundance: medium-sized; j_gene: TRBJ2-2; d_gene: TRBD2; CDR3nt: TGCGCCAGCAGCCAAGGGGCCAATAGCGGGAGGGCGTATACCGGGGAGCTGTTTTTT; CDR3aa: CASSQGANSGRAYTGELFF
v_gene: TRBV6-1; abundance: .; j_gene: TRBJ1-2; d_gene: .; CDR3nt: TGTGCCAGCAGGAACAGGGACCCCTATGGCTACACCTTC; CDR3aa: CASRNRDPYGYTF
v_gene: TRBV13; abundance: .; j_gene: TRBJ2-5; d_gene: TRBD1; CDR3nt: TGTGCCAGCAGCCCCCGGACAGGGGATATCCAAGAGACCCAGTACTTC; CDR3aa: CASSPRTGDIQETQYF
v_gene: TRBV4-3; abundance: .; j_gene: TRBJ1-5; d_gene: .; CDR3nt: TGCGCCAGCAGCCAAGATTGGCGGGGGGCAAACAATCAGCCCCAGCATTTT; CDR3aa: CASSQDWRGANNQPQHF
v_gene: TRBV6-5; abundance: .; j_gene: TRBJ1-1; d_gene: TRBD1; CDR3nt: TGTGCCAGCAGACTGGGACAGGGGAACACTGAAGCTTTCTTT; CDR3aa: CASRLGQGNTEAFF
v_gene: TRBV27; abundance: .; j_gene: TRBJ1-5; d_gene: TRBD1; CDR3nt: TGTGCCAGCACCCCGACAGGGGCGGGCCAGCCCCAGCATTTT; CDR3aa: CASTPTGAGQPQHF
v_gene: TRBV6-4; abundance: .; j_gene: TRBJ2-2; d_gene: .; CDR3nt: TGTGCCAGCAGTGCGGGAGACACCGGGGAGCTGTTTTTT; CDR3aa: CASSAGDTGELFF
v_gene: TRBV19; abundance: .; j_gene: TRBJ2-7; d_gene: .; CDR3nt: TGTGCCAGTAGTATAGCACCGGACAGCCACCCTCCCTACGAGCAGTACTTC; CDR3aa: CASSIAPDSHPPYEQYF
v_gene: TRBV5-1; abundance: .; j_gene: TRBJ2-7; d_gene: .; CDR3nt: TGCGCCAGCAGACAAACTAGCTCAGGAGCATACGAGCAGTACTTC; CDR3aa: CASRQTSSGAYEQYF